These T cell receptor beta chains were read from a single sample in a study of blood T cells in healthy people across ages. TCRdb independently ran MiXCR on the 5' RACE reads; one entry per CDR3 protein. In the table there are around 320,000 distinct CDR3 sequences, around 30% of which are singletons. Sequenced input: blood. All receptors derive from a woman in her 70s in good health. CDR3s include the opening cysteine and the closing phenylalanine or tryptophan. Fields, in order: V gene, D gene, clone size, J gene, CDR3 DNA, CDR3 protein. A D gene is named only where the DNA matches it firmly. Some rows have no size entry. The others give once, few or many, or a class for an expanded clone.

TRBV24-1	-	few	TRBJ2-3	TGTGCCACCAGTGATTTCTCTAGAGGGGGTACGCAGTATTTT	CATSDFSRGGTQYF
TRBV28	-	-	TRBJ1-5	TGTGCCAGCAGTTTGTCCTTGGCAGGTGGAAATCAGCCCCAGCATTTT	CASSLSLAGGNQPQHF
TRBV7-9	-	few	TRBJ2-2	TGTGCCAGCAGCTTAACCGGACAAGTCACCGGGGAGCTGTTTTTT	CASSLTGQVTGELFF
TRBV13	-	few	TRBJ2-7	TGTGCCAGCAGCCCACCTAGCGCACCCTACGAGCAGTACTTC	CASSPPSAPYEQYF
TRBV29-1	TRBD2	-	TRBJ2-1	TGCAGCGTCCCAGGGGATCTAGCGGGAGCACATGAGCAGTTCTTC	CSVPGDLAGAHEQFF
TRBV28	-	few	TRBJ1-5	TGTGCCAGCAGTTTAGGGGGGGGCTATAGCAATCAGCCCCAGCATTTT	CASSLGGGYSNQPQHF
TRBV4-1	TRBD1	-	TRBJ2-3	TGCGCCAGCAGCCAGGCCGTCGGACAGGGGACGGATACGCAGTATTTT	CASSQAVGQGTDTQYF
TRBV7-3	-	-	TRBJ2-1	TGTGCCAGCAGCTTTCAGGAGGGCTCCTACAATGAGCAGTTCTTC	CASSFQEGSYNEQFF
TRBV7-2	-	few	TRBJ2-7	TGTGCCAGCAGAGGGACTGACTACGAGCAGTACTTC	CASRGTDYEQYF
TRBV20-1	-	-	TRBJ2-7	TGCAGTGCTAGCCCGTTATCTAGAACCTACGAGCAGTACTTC	CSASPLSRTYEQYF
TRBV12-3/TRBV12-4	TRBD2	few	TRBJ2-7	TGTGCCAGCAGTTTTAGCGGGAGCGGTGAGCAGTACTTC	CASSFSGSGEQYF
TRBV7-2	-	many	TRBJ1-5	TGTGCCAGCAGCTTATGGACAGATAGCAATCAGCCCCAGCATTTT	CASSLWTDSNQPQHF
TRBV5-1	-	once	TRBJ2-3	TGCGCCAGCGGGAAGGACGGGCAACCCACAGATACGCAGTATTTT	CASGKDGQPTDTQYF
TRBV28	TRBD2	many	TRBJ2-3	TGTGCCAGCAATCCCTCGGGACTAGCCAACACAGATACGCAGTATTTT	CASNPSGLANTDTQYF
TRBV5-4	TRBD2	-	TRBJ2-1	TGTGCCAGCAGCGTAACTAGCGGGAGGGCTATACCCTCCTACAATGAGCAGTTCTTC	CASSVTSGRAIPSYNEQFF